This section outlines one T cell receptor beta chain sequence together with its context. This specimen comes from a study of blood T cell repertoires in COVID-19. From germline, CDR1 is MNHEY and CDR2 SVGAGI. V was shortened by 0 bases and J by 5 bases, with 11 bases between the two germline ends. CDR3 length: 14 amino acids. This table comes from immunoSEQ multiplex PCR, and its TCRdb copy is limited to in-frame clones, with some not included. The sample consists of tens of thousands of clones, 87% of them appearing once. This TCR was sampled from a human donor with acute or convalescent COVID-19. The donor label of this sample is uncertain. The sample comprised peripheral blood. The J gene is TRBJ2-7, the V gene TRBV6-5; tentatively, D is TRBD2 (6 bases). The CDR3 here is CASSYSQGGDEQYF. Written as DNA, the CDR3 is TGTGCCAGCAGTTACTCGCAAGGAGGGGACGAGCAGTACTTC.